This T cell receptor (beta chain) was documented in a study of blood T cell repertoires in COVID-19. Looking at the study overall: T cells, B-cell-depleted T cells, or PBMCs provided the cDNA or gDNA that served as material.

Trimming took 4 bases from V and 0 from J; bases not matched to a gene: 5. CDR1 and CDR2 (germline): LGHDT, YNNKEL (reference sequence). The CDR3 sequence is 16 residues long. The data were produced by immunoSEQ multiplex PCR, yet TCRdb's version contains in-frame clones alone and is incomplete. The sample holds about 210,000 clones; 85% are singletons and the top ten take roughly 20%. V usage is TRBV3-1 (or the pseudogene TRBV3-2) and J usage is TRBJ2-7; 11 bases fit TRBD2. This TCR came from a man aged 40-55 years who had recovered from COVID-19. Source material: PBMCs or T cells enriched from blood (not recorded which). The CDR3 sequence is CASSLTTSGASYEQYF. In DNA form, the CDR3 reads TGTGCCAGCAGCCTAACGACTAGCGGGGCCTCCTACGAGCAGTACTTC.